This TCR beta chain was found in a study of blood T cell repertoires in COVID-19. Study-wide background: PBMCs, B-cell-depleted T cells, or T cells were the source of the cDNA or gDNA that made up the material.

Germline V gene lookup returns CDR1 DFQATT and CDR2 SNEGSKA (reference sequence). The CDR3 extends over 11 amino acids. V shed 5 bases and J shed 8 bases, with 12 bases lying between them. Repertoires were generated with immunoSEQ multiplex PCR, while TCRdb's copy carries only in-frame clones and drops some. The data hold 90,000 to 120,000 clones, with roughly 92% observed a single time. The genes are TRBV20-1 and TRBJ1-2; D remains ambiguous. The sequencing sample was made of peripheral blood. The source is a man between 65 and 85 years old with acute or convalescent COVID-19. The CDR3 DNA sequence: TGCAGTGCTTATAGGGCGGGAGGCTACACCTTC. Amino acids: CSAYRAGGYTF.